Each of the 10 T cell receptor beta chains below was sequenced from the same sample in a study of T-cell memory formation after mild COVID-19. TCRdb re-called the 5' RACE reads with MiXCR, one entry per CDR3 protein. The table has 180,000 or so distinct CDR3 sequences, 11% seen once. The sample consisted of PBMCs or a T cell subset sorted from them (not recorded which). These receptors all come from a young man who had mild COVID-19 (a few samples of this study predate the infection). Cell type and time point are not known.

This clonotype was recorded a few times. This chain links TRBV2 with TRBJ2-6, with TRBD1 matching 9 bases. CDR3 length equals 18 residues. The germline gives CDR1 SNHLY, CDR2 FYNNEI. After removal of 6 bases from V and 3 bases from J, the junction contained 12 bases not matched to a gene. The CDR3 nucleotides are TGTGCCAGCAGGGCATGGAGGACAGGGGCTGGTGGGGCCAACGTCCTGACTTTC. This sequence encodes CASRAWRTGAGGANVLTF. Combining the CDR3 with reference TRBV2 and TRBJ2-6 gives the whole variable domain EPEVTQTPSHQVTQMGQEVILRCVPISNHLYFYWYRQILGQKVEFLVSFYNNEISEKSEIFDDQFSVERPDGSNFTLKIRSTKLEDSAMYFCASRAWRTGAGGANVLTFGAGSRLTVL.

This chain's CDR3 is CASSLGLPTNYGYTF. CDR3 nucleotide sequence: TGTGCCAGCAGTTTAGGGTTACCGACTAACTATGGCTACACCTTC. This chain joins TRBV27 and TRBJ1-2; D ambiguous. Germline V gives CDR1 MNHEY, CDR2 SMNVEV (reference sequence). With 2 bases removed from V and 0 bases from J, the gap between germline ends came to 10 bases. The CDR3 runs to 15 residues.

This rearrangement joins TRBV7-2 to TRBJ2-2; D is possibly TRBD2 (6 bases). Trimming removed 2 bases from V and 5 bases from J, with 12 bases in between. CDR1 and CDR2 from the germline V gene are SGHTA and FQGNSA. CDR3 length: 15 amino acids. The CDR3 is CASSLYETSTGELFF. CDR3 DNA: TGTGCCAGCAGCTTATACGAGACTAGTACCGGGGAGCTGTTTTTT.

CDR3 sequence (DNA): TGCAGCGTTGAGTGGTCGGGCAGGGGATCCTACAATGAGCAGTTCTTC. Translation: CSVEWSGRGSYNEQFF. The rearrangement joins TRBV29-1 to TRBJ2-1, with D possibly being TRBD1 (6 bases). The CDR3 sequence is 16 residues long. The V end was cut by 3 bases, the J end by 1 base, with 16 bases between. The germline CDR1 and CDR2 sequences are SQVTM and ANQGSEA.

This clonotype has just a few counts. The CDR3 nucleotides are TGTGCCACCAGTGATTGGGGGGTTTTTCAGCCCCAGCATTTT. This sequence encodes CATSDWGVFQPQHF. The J gene is TRBJ1-5, the V gene TRBV24-1, with D possibly being TRBD1 (5 bases). This CDR3 spans 14 amino acids. Trimming cost V 2 bases and J 6 bases, with 10 bases left between them. Germline V gives CDR1 KGHDR, CDR2 SFDVKD.

This rearrangement joins TRBV2 to TRBJ2-3; possibly TRBD1 or TRBD2 for D (6 bases each). This CDR3 has 12 residues. V was pared by 9 bases and J by 7 bases, with 14 bases between. Germline V gives CDR1 SNHLY, CDR2 FYNNEI. The CDR3 bases are TGTGCCAGTGCAGGGGAGGTGAATACGCAGTATTTT. Protein: CASAGEVNTQYF. Using reference TRBV2 and TRBJ2-3 for the parts outside the CDR3, the full variable domain is EPEVTQTPSHQVTQMGQEVILRCVPISNHLYFYWYRQILGQKVEFLVSFYNNEISEKSEIFDDQFSVERPDGSNFTLKIRSTKLEDSAMYFCASAGEVNTQYFGPGTRLTVL.

This chain joins TRBV12-3 or TRBV12-4 and TRBJ2-5, with TRBD2 matching 13 bases. J gave up 4 bases and V 6 bases, and 11 bases lay outside the gene matches. The CDR3 sequence is 17 residues long. Here the CDR3 reads CASRSTGTSGIGETQYF. CDR3 nucleotide sequence: TGTGCCAGCAGGTCGACCGGGACTAGCGGGATCGGAGAGACCCAGTACTTC.

CDR3: CASTDGFDHEQYF. Written as DNA, the CDR3 is TGCGCCAGCACGGACGGATTCGATCACGAGCAGTACTTC. The gene calls are TRBV5-1 and TRBJ2-7; no reliable D call. The germline CDR1 and CDR2 sequences are SGHRS and YFSETQ. V was shortened by 6 bases and J by 5 bases, with 15 bases between the two germline ends. This CDR3 is built from 13 residues.

This clonotype was found a few times. The rearrangement joins TRBV7-3 to TRBJ1-1, with TRBD1 as a possible D gene (5 bases). This CDR3 region has 14 residues. CDR1 is SGHTA, CDR2 FQGTGA, per germline. Trimming removed 6 bases from V and 2 bases from J, with 13 bases in between. CDR3 sequence: CASRPVGDNTEAFF. The CDR3 DNA sequence: TGTGCCAGCAGGCCAGTGGGGGACAACACTGAAGCTTTCTTT.

This rearrangement joins TRBV6-2 or TRBV6-3 to TRBJ2-1; D gene uncertain. This CDR3 region has 16 residues. CDR1 is MNHEY, CDR2 SVGEGT, per germline. V was trimmed by 8 bases and J by 2 bases, leaving 19 bases between them. This CDR3 reads CASSRWGLSPYNEQFF. In DNA, the CDR3 is TGTGCCAGCTCTAGGTGGGGTCTATCACCCTACAATGAGCAGTTCTTC.